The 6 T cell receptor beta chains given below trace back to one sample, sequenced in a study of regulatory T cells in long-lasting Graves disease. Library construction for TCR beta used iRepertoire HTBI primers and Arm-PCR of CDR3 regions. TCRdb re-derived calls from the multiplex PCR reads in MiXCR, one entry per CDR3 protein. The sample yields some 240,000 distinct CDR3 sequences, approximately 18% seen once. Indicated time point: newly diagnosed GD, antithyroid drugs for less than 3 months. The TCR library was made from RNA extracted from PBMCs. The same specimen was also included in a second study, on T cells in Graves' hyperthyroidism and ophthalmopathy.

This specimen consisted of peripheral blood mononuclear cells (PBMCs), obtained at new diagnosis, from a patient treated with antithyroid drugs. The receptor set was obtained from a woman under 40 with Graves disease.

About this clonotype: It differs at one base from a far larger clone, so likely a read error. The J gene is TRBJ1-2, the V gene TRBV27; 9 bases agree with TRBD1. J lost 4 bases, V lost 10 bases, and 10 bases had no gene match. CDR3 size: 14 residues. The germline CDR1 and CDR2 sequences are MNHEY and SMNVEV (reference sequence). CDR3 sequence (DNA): TGTGCCATCAGGGTACAGGGGGCGGTCTATGGCTACACCTTC. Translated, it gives CAIRVQGAVYGYTF.

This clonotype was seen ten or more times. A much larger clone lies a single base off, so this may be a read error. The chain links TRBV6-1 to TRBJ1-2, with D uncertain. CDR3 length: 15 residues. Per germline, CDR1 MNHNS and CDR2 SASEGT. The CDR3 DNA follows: TGTGCCGGCAGTGCCGCGGACGGAATGAGCTATGGCTACACCTTC. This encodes CAGSAADGMSYGYTF.

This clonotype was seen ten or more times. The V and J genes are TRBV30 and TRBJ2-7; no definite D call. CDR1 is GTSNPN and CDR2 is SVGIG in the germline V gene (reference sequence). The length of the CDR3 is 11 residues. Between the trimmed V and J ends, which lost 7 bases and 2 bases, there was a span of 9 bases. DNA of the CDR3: TGTGCCTCGATCGACCCCTACGAGCAGTACTTC. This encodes CASIDPYEQYF.

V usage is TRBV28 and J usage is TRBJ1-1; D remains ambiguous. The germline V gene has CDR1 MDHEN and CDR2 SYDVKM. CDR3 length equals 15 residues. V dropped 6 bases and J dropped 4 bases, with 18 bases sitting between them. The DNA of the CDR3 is TGTGCCAGCAGACGAGGGAGTCCGCAGGTCACTGAAGCTTTCTTT. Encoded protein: CASRRGSPQVTEAFF.

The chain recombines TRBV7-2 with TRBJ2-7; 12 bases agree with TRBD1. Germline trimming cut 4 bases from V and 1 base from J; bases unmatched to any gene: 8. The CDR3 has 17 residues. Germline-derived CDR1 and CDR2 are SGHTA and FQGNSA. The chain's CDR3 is CASSSGTGGSSSYEQYF. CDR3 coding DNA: TGTGCCAGCAGCTCAGGGACAGGGGGCTCGTCTTCCTACGAGCAGTACTTC.

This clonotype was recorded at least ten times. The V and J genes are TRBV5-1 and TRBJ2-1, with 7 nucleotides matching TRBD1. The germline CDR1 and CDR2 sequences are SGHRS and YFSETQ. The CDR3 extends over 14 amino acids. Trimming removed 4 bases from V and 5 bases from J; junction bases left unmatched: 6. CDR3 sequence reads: CASSTRDSDNEQFF. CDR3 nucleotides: TGCGCCAGCAGCACCCGGGACAGCGACAATGAGCAGTTCTTC.